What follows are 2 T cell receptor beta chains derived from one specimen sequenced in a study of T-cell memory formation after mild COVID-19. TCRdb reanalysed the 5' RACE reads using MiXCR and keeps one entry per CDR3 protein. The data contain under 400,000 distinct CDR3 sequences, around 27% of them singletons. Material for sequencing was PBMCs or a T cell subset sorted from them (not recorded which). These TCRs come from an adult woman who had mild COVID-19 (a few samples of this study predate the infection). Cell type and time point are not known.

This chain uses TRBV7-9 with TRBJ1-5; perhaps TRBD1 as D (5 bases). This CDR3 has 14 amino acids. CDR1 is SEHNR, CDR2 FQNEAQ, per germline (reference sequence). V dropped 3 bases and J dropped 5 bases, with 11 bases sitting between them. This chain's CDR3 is CASSLSGTHQPQHF. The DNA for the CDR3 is TGTGCCAGCAGCTTGTCCGGGACCCATCAGCCCCAGCATTTT.

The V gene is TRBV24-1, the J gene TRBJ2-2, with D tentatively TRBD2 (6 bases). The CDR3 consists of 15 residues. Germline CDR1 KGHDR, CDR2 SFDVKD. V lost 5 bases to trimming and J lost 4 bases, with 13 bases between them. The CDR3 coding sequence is TGTGCCACCAGTGGCGCGGGACTTTCCACCGGGGAGCTGTTTTTT. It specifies CATSGAGLSTGELFF.